The following is a TCR beta chain sequence with its context. The data derive from a study of shared clonotypes between healthy human individuals. V gave up 4 bases and J gave up 1 base, with 10 bases separating them. The CDR3 sequence is 14 residues long. The germline V gene encodes CDR1 ENHRY and CDR2 SYGVKD. Naive CD8 cells, CD45RO-negative and positively selected for CCR7, excluded terminally differentiated effector memory CD45RA+ cells. Sequencing was at deep level. The protocol was immunoSEQ multiplex PCR, while the TCRdb copy is restricted to in-frame clones and leaves out a portion. Of some 2 million clones in the sample, just under 95% were seen once.

Sequenced: naive CD8+ T cells sorted from blood. The sequence came from a man aged 18-30 years in good health. The rearrangement uses TRBV10-3 and TRBJ2-5; the D gene is possibly TRBD2 (5 bases). Written as DNA, the CDR3 is TGTGCCATCAGTGCCTATGCGGGCCAAGAGACCCAGTACTTC. It translates to CAISAYAGQETQYF.